Shown below are 27 T cell receptor beta chains from a single sample sequenced in a study of cytomegalovirus exposure and HLA in healthy donors. The study ran its PCR with 60 Vbeta and 13 Jbeta primers. Repertoires were generated with immunoSEQ multiplex PCR, while TCRdb's copy carries only in-frame clones and drops some. The repertoire has roughly 150,000 clones, about two thirds of them found once; the top ten carry approximately 2%. What was sequenced was PBMCs. The receptors stem from a man in his forties in good health and CMV-seronegative.

V and J are TRBV7-3 and TRBJ2-3; 8 bases are shared with TRBD1. V lost 3 bases and J lost 5; bases outside the gene matches: 7. Germline V gene data show CDR1 as SGHTA and CDR2 as FQGTGA. This CDR3 has 15 residues. The CDR3 coding sequence is TGTGCCAGCAGCTTCGGGTCAGGGGGCCTAGATACGCAGTATTTT. This sequence encodes CASSFGSGGLDTQYF.

The chain couples TRBV4-1 to TRBJ1-5; D gene unclear. Between the trimmed V and J ends, which lost 6 bases and 6 bases, there was a span of 24 bases. The CDR3 length is 17 residues. Per the germline V gene, CDR1 is MGHRA and CDR2 is YSYEKL. The CDR3 DNA reads TGCGCCAGCAGGGCGTCACCGGGAAAGGAGATGGGTCAGCCCCAGCATTTT. Its translation is CASRASPGKEMGQPQHF.

The V and J genes are TRBV15 and TRBJ1-2; no clear D. The V gene's germline CDR1 is LNHNV and CDR2 YYDKDF (reference sequence). The V and J ends lost 1 base and 3 bases respectively, with 12 bases between them. The CDR3 covers 15 residues. This CDR3 is CATSRGGMFHYGYTF. CDR3 bases: TGTGCCACCAGCAGAGGAGGGATGTTTCACTATGGCTACACCTTC.

This chain uses TRBV4-1 with TRBJ2-1; tentatively, D is TRBD1 (6 bases). Trimming took off 0 bases at V and 5 bases at J, with 14 bases between the two ends. This CDR3 has 16 amino acids. CDR1 MGHRA and CDR2 YSYEKL come from the germline V gene. The CDR3 bases are TGCGCCAGCAGCCAAGATCGGGCTAGACAGGACAATGAGCAGTTCTTC. It encodes CASSQDRARQDNEQFF.

This chain uses TRBV28 with TRBJ2-2; TRBD2 is a possible D gene (5 bases). Between the trimmed V and J ends, which lost 2 bases and 5 bases, there was a span of 9 bases. The CDR3 extends over 14 amino acids. Germline-derived CDR1 and CDR2 are MDHEN and SYDVKM. The CDR3 loop is CASSLRERTGELFF. CDR3 nucleotides: TGTGCCAGCAGTTTAAGAGAGCGGACCGGGGAGCTGTTTTTT. Using reference TRBV28 and TRBJ2-2 for the parts outside the CDR3, the full variable domain is DVKVTQSSRYLVKRTGEKVFLECVQDMDHENMFWYRQDPGLGLRLIYFSYDVKMKEKGDIPEGYSVSREKKERFSLILESASTNQTSMYLCASSLRERTGELFFGEGSRLTVL.

The chain uses TRBV12-5 and TRBJ1-6; 9 bases are a match to TRBD1. The germline gives CDR1 LGHNT, CDR2 FRNRAP. V lost 6 bases to trimming and J lost 10 bases; unmatched junction nucleotides: 7. This CDR3 is 14 amino acids long. CDR3 region: CASGPGQGDSPLHF. CDR3 coding DNA: TGTGCTAGTGGACCGGGACAGGGAGACTCACCCCTCCACTTT.

This clone was found a few times. The chain joins TRBV7-2 to TRBJ2-2, with 9 bases matching TRBD2. Germline CDR1 reads SGHTA; CDR2 reads FQGNSA. The CDR3 extends over 16 amino acids. V was pared by 4 bases and J by 2 bases, with 5 bases of the junction left unmatched. Here the CDR3 reads CASSSRTSANTGELFF. The CDR3 DNA reads as TGTGCCAGCAGCTCCAGGACTAGCGCCAACACCGGGGAGCTGTTTTTT.

The rearrangement links TRBV10-3 to TRBJ1-5; 8 positions match TRBD1. In germline, CDR1 is ENHRY, CDR2 SYGVKD. This CDR3 region has 16 residues. The J segment lost 0 bases and the V segment lost 4 bases, leaving 5 bases of the junction unmatched. The CDR3 spells CAISVGQEFSNQPQHF. The CDR3 DNA follows: TGTGCCATCAGTGTGGGACAGGAGTTTAGCAATCAGCCCCAGCATTTT.

This clone has only a few counts. The chain recombines TRBV18 with TRBJ2-7; D call uncertain. Germline values: CDR1 KGHSH, CDR2 LQKENI. Trimming removed 3 bases from V and 6 bases from J, with 9 bases in between. The CDR3 has 12 amino acids. CDR3 amino acids: CASSPRLSEQYF. CDR3 DNA: TGTGCCAGCTCACCCCGGTTGAGCGAGCAGTACTTC.

This clone was detected once. The chain uses TRBV30 and TRBJ1-2, with 7 positions matching TRBD1. CDR1 and CDR2 from the germline V gene are GTSNPN and SVGIG (reference sequence). J gave up 4 bases and V 2 bases, and 7 bases lay outside the gene matches. The CDR3 runs to 14 residues. The CDR3 bases are TGTGCCTGGAGTCCAGGGACAGCGGGCTATGGCTACACCTTC. Translation: CAWSPGTAGYGYTF.

The chain couples TRBV4-1 to TRBJ1-2, with 9 positions matching TRBD1. Germline V gene sequence: CDR1 MGHRA, CDR2 YSYEKL. The junction had 0 bases not matched to a gene; V was cut back by 1 base and J by 0 bases. This CDR3 comprises 15 residues. CDR3 DNA: TGCGCCAGCAGCCAAGGACAGGGGGCTAACTATGGCTACACCTTC. Amino acid sequence: CASSQGQGANYGYTF.

This clone has just a few counts. V gene TRBV19 combines with J gene TRBJ1-1; a weak D match, TRBD1 (5 bases). This CDR3 region has 12 residues. Trimming removed 8 bases from V and 1 base from J, with 8 bases in between. Germline V CDR1 and CDR2: LNHDA, SQIVND (reference sequence). The CDR3 loop reads CASLTGNTEAFF. The CDR3 nucleotides read TGTGCCAGTTTAACAGGGAACACTGAAGCTTTCTTT.

This CDR3 is CASSLGARGTEAFF. For the CDR3, the DNA is TGTGCCAGCAGCTTGGGGGCCCGGGGCACTGAAGCTTTCTTT. The V and J genes are TRBV7-6 and TRBJ1-1; tentatively, D is TRBD1 (6 bases). Germline V gene lookup returns CDR1 SGHVS and CDR2 FNYEAQ. V was trimmed by 3 bases and J by 4 bases, leaving 12 bases between them. The CDR3 extends over 14 amino acids.

The CDR3 sequence is CASSLGLQGGQPQHF. CDR3 in DNA: TGTGCCAGCAGCTTAGGATTACAGGGGGGTCAGCCCCAGCATTTT. The J gene is TRBJ1-5, the V gene TRBV7-8; 8 bases map to TRBD1. The junction had 5 bases not matched to a gene; V was cut back by 1 base and J by 6 bases. Looked up from germline, CDR1 is SGHVS and CDR2 is FQNEAQ. This CDR3 is built from 15 residues. Looking up the rest from reference TRBV7-8 and TRBJ1-5 gives the full variable domain: GAGVSQSPRYKVAKRGQDVALRCDPISGHVSLFWYQQALGQGPEFLTYFQNEAQLDKSGLPSDRFFAERPEGSVSTLKIQRTQQEDSAVYLCASSLGLQGGQPQHFGDGTRLSIL.

The chain joins TRBV27 to TRBJ1-3; a possible D gene is TRBD1 (5 bases). Germline V gene data show CDR1 as MNHEY and CDR2 as SMNVEV (reference sequence). V gave up 0 bases and J gave up 4 bases, with 7 bases separating them. This CDR3 has 14 residues. The CDR3 sequence is CASSLSRAGNTIYF. DNA for the CDR3: TGTGCCAGCAGTTTATCCAGGGCCGGAAACACCATATATTTT.

CDR3 bases: TGTGCCAGCCGCGGGAAGTCCTACAATGAGCAGTTCTTC. This encodes CASRGKSYNEQFF. The V and J genes are TRBV7-2 and TRBJ2-1; a possible D gene is TRBD2 (6 bases). The germline V gene has CDR1 SGHTA and CDR2 FQGNSA. The V end lost 8 bases, the J end lost 1 base, and 9 bases lay between the germline ends. This CDR3 contains 13 residues.

There are a few counts of this clone. J is TRBJ2-1 and V is TRBV7-2; 9 nucleotides align to TRBD2. V was clipped by 0 bases and J by 15 bases; unmatched bases: 18. The CDR3 extends over 17 amino acids. Germline V CDR1 and CDR2: SGHTA, FQGNSA. CDR3 amino acids: CASSLAGSSAGGPMAFF. The CDR3 DNA sequence: TGTGCCAGCAGCTTAGCGGGGTCGTCGGCGGGAGGGCCGATGGCGTTCTTC.

A few counts support this clone. This rearrangement joins TRBV10-2 to TRBJ1-4, with no clear D. The CDR3 sequence is 13 residues long. V was pared by 6 bases and J by 8 bases, with 13 bases between. Germline V gene sequence: CDR1 WSHSY, CDR2 SAAADI. The CDR3 loop is CASRMSVWEKLFF. CDR3 in DNA: TGCGCCAGCAGGATGAGTGTTTGGGAAAAACTGTTTTTT.

This chain joins TRBV4-1 and TRBJ1-6; no definite D call. Trimming cost V 4 bases and J 0 bases, with 16 bases left between them. CDR3 size: 18 residues. Germline loops: CDR1 MGHRA, CDR2 YSYEKL. The CDR3 DNA reads as TGCGCCAGCAGCCGTACCGGGGAGCCCTTCTCCTATAATTCACCCCTCCACTTT. This gives the protein CASSRTGEPFSYNSPLHF.

The V and J genes are TRBV5-1 and TRBJ2-3; D possibly corresponds to TRBD2 (6 bases). Germline CDR1 reads SGHRS; CDR2 reads YFSETQ. This CDR3 is 15 amino acids long. Trimming stripped 0 bases from V and 3 bases from J, with 11 bases between. The CDR3, as DNA: TGCGCCAGCAGCTTGGTCGGGGGTGGGACAGATACGCAGTATTTT. The encoded protein is CASSLVGGGTDTQYF. Supplemented by reference TRBV5-1 and TRBJ2-3, the full variable domain reads KAGVTQTPRYLIKTRGQQVTLSCSPISGHRSVSWYQQTPGQGLQFLFEYFSETQRNKGNFPGRFSGRQFSNSRSEMNVSTLELGDSALYLCASSLVGGGTDTQYFGPGTRLTVL.

V and J are TRBV2 and TRBJ1-5, with TRBD1 as a possible D gene (6 bases). V lost 3 bases and J lost 2, with 11 bases in between. The CDR3 length is 15 residues. Germline V gene sequence: CDR1 SNHLY, CDR2 FYNNEI. Written as DNA, the CDR3 is TGTGCCAGCAGTGAGGGCAGGGGAGGCAATCAGCCCCAGCATTTT. Its translation is CASSEGRGGNQPQHF.

The chain carries TRBV10-1 and TRBJ2-1; perhaps TRBD2 as D (5 bases). Germline CDR1 reads WNHNN; CDR2 reads SYGVQD (reference sequence). Deletions cut 3 bases from V and 2 bases from J, with 11 bases between. CDR3 length: 15 residues. The CDR3 DNA follows: TGCGCCAGCAGTGACGGACTTTCTACCTACAATGAGCAGTTCTTC. Encoded protein: CASSDGLSTYNEQFF.

CDR3 amino acids: CASSFLQGRNEKLFF. CDR3 sequence (DNA): TGTGCCAGCAGCTTCTTACAGGGTAGAAATGAAAAACTGTTTTTT. The V gene is TRBV5-6, the J gene TRBJ1-4; TRBD1 might be the D (6 bases). The germline V gene has CDR1 SGHDT and CDR2 YYEEEE. V lost 2 bases to trimming and J lost 5 bases, with 13 bases between them. The CDR3 consists of 15 residues.

The chain is built from TRBV27 and TRBJ2-3, with 9 bases identical to TRBD2. Losses at the gene ends were 10 bases for V and 0 bases for J; bases not matched to a gene: 2. CDR3 size: 13 residues. Germline lookup yields CDR1 MNHEY and CDR2 SMNVEV (reference sequence). The CDR3: CATGLASTDTQYF. DNA of the CDR3: TGTGCCACCGGACTAGCGAGCACAGATACGCAGTATTTT.

CDR3 bases: TGTGCCAGCAGCTTAGGGACTTTCATGAACACTGAAGCTTTCTTT. Amino acid sequence: CASSLGTFMNTEAFF. The V call is TRBV7-9, the J call TRBJ1-1; D ambiguous. Germline V CDR1 and CDR2: SEHNR, FQNEAQ (reference sequence). The CDR3 is 15 amino acids. V was trimmed by 1 base and J by 0 bases, leaving 9 bases between them.

The CDR3 here is CASSPYRGTSEKLFF. Here the CDR3 DNA reads TGTGCCAGCTCACCCTACAGGGGAACAAGTGAAAAACTGTTTTTT. The rearrangement joins TRBV18 to TRBJ1-4; 7 bases line up with TRBD1. Trimming at V came to 3 bases and at J to 7 bases, leaving 8 bases not matched to a gene. CDR3 length: 15 residues. CDR1 KGHSH and CDR2 LQKENI come from the germline V gene.

The J gene is TRBJ2-7, the V gene TRBV10-2, with 7 bases that match TRBD2. This CDR3 is built from 15 residues. CDR1 and CDR2 from the germline V gene are WSHSY and SAAADI. Losses at the gene ends were 5 bases for V and 2 bases for J; bases not matched to a gene: 9. This CDR3 reads CASSPRLAATYEQYF. The CDR3 bases are TGCGCCAGCAGTCCGCGACTAGCTGCCACCTACGAGCAGTACTTC.